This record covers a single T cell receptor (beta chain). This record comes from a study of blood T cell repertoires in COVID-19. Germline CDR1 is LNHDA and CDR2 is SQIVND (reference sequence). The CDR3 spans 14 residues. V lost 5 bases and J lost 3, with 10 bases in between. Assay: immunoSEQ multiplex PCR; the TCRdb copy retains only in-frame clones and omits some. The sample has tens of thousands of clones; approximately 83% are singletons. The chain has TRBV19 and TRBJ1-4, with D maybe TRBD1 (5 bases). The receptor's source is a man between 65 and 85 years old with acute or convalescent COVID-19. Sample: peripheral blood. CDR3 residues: CASSPGASNEKLFF. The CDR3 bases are TGTGCCAGTAGTCCTGGGGCCTCTAATGAAAAACTGTTTTTT.